The sample holds many counts of the clone carrying this TCR beta chain. A universal primer site and UMIs were added as TCR cDNA was made by 5'RACE template switching. In TCRdb, the 5' RACE reads were re-called with MiXCR into one record per CDR3 protein. The sample lists some 250,000 distinct CDR3 sequences, 3.6% occurring once. V lost 0 bases to trimming and J lost 1 base, with 6 bases between them. The CDR3 totals 15 residues. Germline V gives CDR1 KGHSH, CDR2 LQKENI. The sample comes from a study of T cells after yellow fever vaccination. The source is a young man who received the YFV17D yellow fever vaccine. The chain employs TRBV18 and TRBJ2-2; D gene uncertain. The material was PBMCs, obtained 15 days after the yellow fever booster vaccination. CDR3 residues: CASSPPVRNTGELFF. As DNA, the CDR3 is TGTGCCAGCTCACCACCGGTCAGGAACACCGGGGAGCTGTTTTTT. Supplemented by reference TRBV18 and TRBJ2-2, the full variable domain reads NAGVMQNPRHLVRRRGQEARLRCSPMKGHSHVYWYRQLPEEGLKFMVYLQKENIIDESGMPKERFSAEFPKEGPSILRIQQVVRGDSAAYFCASSPPVRNTGELFFGEGSRLTVL.